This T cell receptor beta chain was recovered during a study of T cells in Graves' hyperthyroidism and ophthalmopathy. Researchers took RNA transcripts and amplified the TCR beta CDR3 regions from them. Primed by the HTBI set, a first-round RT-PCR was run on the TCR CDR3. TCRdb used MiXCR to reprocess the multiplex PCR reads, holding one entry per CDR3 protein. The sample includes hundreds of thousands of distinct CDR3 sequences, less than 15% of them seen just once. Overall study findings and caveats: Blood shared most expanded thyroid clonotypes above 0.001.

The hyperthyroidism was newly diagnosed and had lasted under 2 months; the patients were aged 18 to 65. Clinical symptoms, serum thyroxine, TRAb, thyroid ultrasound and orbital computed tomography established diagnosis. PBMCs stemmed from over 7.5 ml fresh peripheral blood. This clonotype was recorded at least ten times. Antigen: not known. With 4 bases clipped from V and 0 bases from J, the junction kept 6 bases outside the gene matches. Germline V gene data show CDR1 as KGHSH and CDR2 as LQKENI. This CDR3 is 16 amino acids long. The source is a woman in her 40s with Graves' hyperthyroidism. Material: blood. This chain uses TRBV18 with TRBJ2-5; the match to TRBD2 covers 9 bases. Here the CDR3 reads CASSLSLAGNQETQYF. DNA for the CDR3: TGTGCCAGCTCACTATCGCTAGCGGGAAACCAAGAGACCCAGTACTTC.